Listed here are 12 T cell receptor beta chains from one sample, sequenced in a study of beta chain features in type 1 diabetes (dated by TCRdb to the late 2010s). Receptor amplification or capture employed the immunoSEQ multiplex PCR assay. The entire isolated RNA was reverse transcribed using the High Capacity cDNA Reverse Transcription Kit, and thus expressed TCRB transcripts were sequenced. TCRdb stores this immuneACCESS table with in-frame sequences only. Part of the clones is absent; in the studies checked, under half of the shortfall reflects unresolved V genes, and no reason is known for the rest. Here the sample has under 200,000 clones; less than 9.5% occur a single time. The ten largest clones take up over 2% of the sample. The sample was central memory CD4+ T cells from blood. The source of these receptors is a woman in her late teens or twenties in good health.

This clone was seen a handful of times. This CDR3 is CAWSLPGQGPAFF. The CDR3 region has the DNA TGTGCCTGGAGCCTCCCGGGACAGGGGCCAGCTTTCTTT. The gene calls are TRBV30 and TRBJ1-1, with 10 bases aligning to TRBD1. Germline loops: CDR1 GTSNPN, CDR2 SVGIG (reference sequence). The CDR3 is 13 amino acids. V trimming: 3 bases; J trimming: 10 bases; junction bases outside the gene matches: 8. Complete variable domain (other parts from reference TRBV30 and TRBJ1-1): SQTIHQWPATLVQPVGSPLSLECTVEGTSNPNLYWYRQAAGRGLQLLFYSVGIGQISSEVPQNLSASRPQDRQFILSSKKLLLSDSGFYLCAWSLPGQGPAFFGQGTRLTVV.

A few counts support this clone. The rearrangement uses TRBV21-1 and TRBJ1-2. TRBV21-1 is a pseudogene. CDR3 length: 18 residues. The DNA for the CDR3 is TGTGCCAGCAGCAAAGCGGAGGCACATCCCCGAATTAACTATGGCTACACCTTC. Protein sequence: CASSKAEAHPRINYGYTF.

The chain employs TRBV11-1 and TRBJ1-1; tentative D call: TRBD1 (6 bases). The germline V and J ends were trimmed by 8 bases and 0 bases, with 16 bases remaining between them. CDR3 length equals 15 residues. CDR1 and CDR2 from the germline V gene are SGHAT and FQDESV (reference sequence). The CDR3 loop is CASDTGGLMNTEAFF. DNA for the CDR3: TGTGCCAGCGATACGGGGGGGCTCATGAACACTGAAGCTTTCTTT.

This clone was seen more than once but under ten times. The rearrangement joins TRBV5-1 to TRBJ2-1, with 10 bases lining up with TRBD1. CDR3 length equals 17 residues. Per germline, CDR1 SGHRS and CDR2 YFSETQ. The ends lost 5 bases at V and 6 bases at J; junction bases unmatched: 14. This chain's CDR3 is CASRPRTGGKSVNEQFF. CDR3 sequence (DNA): TGCGCCAGCAGACCTCGGACAGGGGGGAAGTCGGTCAATGAGCAGTTCTTC.

This clone has more than one count but fewer than ten. The CDR3 is CASSRTASYEQYF. For the CDR3, the DNA is TGTGCCAGCAGTCGGACAGCCTCCTACGAGCAGTACTTC. The V call is TRBV6-5, the J call TRBJ2-7, with a weak D call TRBD1 (6 bases). The CDR3 length is 13 residues. Trimming stripped 5 bases from V and 0 bases from J, with 8 bases between. Germline V gives CDR1 MNHEY, CDR2 SVGAGI.

The chain carries TRBV5-1 and TRBJ1-1; TRBD1 matches at 7 bases. Germline assignment: CDR1 SGHRS and CDR2 YFSETQ. V was clipped by 4 bases and J by 1 base; unmatched bases: 7. This CDR3 contains 15 residues. The CDR3 region has the DNA TGCGCCAGCAGCCAAGGGGCAGGGGGGAACACTGAAGCTTTCTTT. Its translation is CASSQGAGGNTEAFF.

The J gene is TRBJ1-5, the V gene TRBV5-1; tentative D call: TRBD1 (5 bases). Trimming stripped 2 bases from V and 5 bases from J, with 14 bases between. The CDR3 sequence is 15 residues long. The V gene's germline CDR1 is SGHRS and CDR2 YFSETQ. The CDR3, as DNA: TGCGCCAGCAGCTTACAAGGGGCCCGGGATCAGCCCCAGCATTTT. Translated, it gives CASSLQGARDQPQHF.

This clone was picked up a small number of times. This sequence joins TRBV9 and TRBJ2-3, with 7 bases lining up with TRBD2. V lost 3 bases and J lost 5; bases outside the gene matches: 6. The germline V gene encodes CDR1 SGDLS and CDR2 YYNGEE. There are 14 residues in the CDR3. CDR3 region: CASSGEGLVDTQYF. The CDR3 DNA follows: TGTGCCAGCAGCGGGGAAGGACTAGTAGATACGCAGTATTTT.

This clone has a handful of counts. The chain combines TRBV7-2 with TRBJ2-7; 8 positions agree with TRBD2. From germline, CDR1 is SGHTA and CDR2 FQGNSA. The CDR3 covers 15 residues. Germline trimming cut 5 bases from V and 3 bases from J; bases unmatched to any gene: 9. CDR3 DNA sequence: TGTGCCAGCAGCCCCCGGGGGGGCTTGGACTACGAGCAGTACTTC. Amino acid sequence: CASSPRGGLDYEQYF.

The rearrangement uses TRBV6-6 and TRBJ2-7, with D maybe TRBD2 (6 bases). Trimming pared 8 bases from V and 4 bases from J, leaving 21 bases between. Germline V gives CDR1 MNHNY, CDR2 SVGAGI (reference sequence). The CDR3 has 15 residues. CDR3 sequence: CASRFGAGSGYEQYF. Here the CDR3 DNA reads TGTGCCAGCCGGTTTGGAGCGGGTTCTGGGTACGAGCAGTACTTC.

This clone was detected a few times. The chain recombines TRBV5-1 with TRBJ1-1; D call uncertain. Germline CDR1 is SGHRS and CDR2 is YFSETQ. The V end was cut by 4 bases, the J end by 2 bases, with 9 bases between. The CDR3 runs 13 residues. CDR3 DNA sequence: TGCGCCAGCAGCATAACAGTTAACACTGAAGCTTTCTTT. This sequence encodes CASSITVNTEAFF.

The chain joins TRBV5-1 to TRBJ2-3, with 10 bases identical to TRBD1. In germline, CDR1 is SGHRS, CDR2 YFSETQ. The CDR3 has 19 residues. The V gene end was trimmed by 9 bases and the J gene end by 1 base; junction bases not matched to a gene: 20. This CDR3 reads CAIELPGQGPQAGTDTQYF. In DNA, the CDR3 is TGCGCCATCGAACTACCGGGACAGGGGCCGCAGGCCGGCACAGATACGCAGTATTTT.